This T cell receptor (beta chain) was profiled in a study of T cell repertoires in cytomegalovirus infection. As for the study in general: Indications of both CMV infection and matching HLA type were provided by public TCR beta signatures.

The CDR3 sequence is 12 residues long. Germline V gives CDR1 SGHAT, CDR2 FQNNGV. V lost 6 bases to trimming and J lost 9 bases, with 12 bases between them. This clonotype was detected a few times. TCRdb passed the reads through MiXCR, listing each CDR3 protein once. The sample yields roughly 230,000 distinct CDR3 sequences, over 15% seen once. This chain connects TRBV11-2 to TRBJ2-1; TRBD1 might be the D (5 bases). The source of this sequence is a human donor in good health (CMV status not recorded). Some clones in this sample may be carry-over from other donors' samples. Sequenced sample: CD8+ T cells from PBMCs. Here the CDR3 reads CASSPQVREQFF. The CDR3 coding sequence is TGTGCCAGCAGTCCACAGGTTCGTGAGCAGTTCTTC.